The 5 T cell receptor beta chains below all came from one sample that was sequenced in a study of T cell responses to AZD1222 COVID-19 vaccine (dated by TCRdb to about 2021). The library was made by the immunoSEQ multiplex PCR assay. Sourced from immuneACCESS, this table was stored by TCRdb with only in-frame sequences that have V and J called. A share of the clones is absent; for the studies checked, an unresolved V gene accounts for under half, and the remainder has no known explanation. The sample has 100,000 to 110,000 clones on record, over 90% of them singletons. Around 1.7% of the sample is held by the ten biggest clonotypes. The sample's time point label is to be understood as: baseline before first vaccination. The sample in question was peripheral blood, obtained on day 0 of AZD1222 vaccination. Receptors were obtained from an adult in good health.

The chain links TRBV5-4 to TRBJ2-5; D may be TRBD2 (6 bases). CDR1 and CDR2 from the germline V gene are SGHNT and YYREEE (reference sequence). CDR3 size: 12 residues. V was clipped by 10 bases and J by 5 bases, with 15 bases between them. The CDR3 loop reads CAGGSGVETQYF. The CDR3 coding sequence is TGTGCCGGAGGGTCCGGGGTGGAGACCCAGTACTTC.

The V and J genes are TRBV9 and TRBJ2-7; 12 bases match TRBD2. Germline assignment: CDR1 SGDLS and CDR2 YYNGEE. V lost 0 bases to trimming and J lost 3 bases; unmatched junction nucleotides: 4. The CDR3 is 16 residues long. In nucleotides, the CDR3 is TGTGCCAGCAGCGTAGGGACTAGCGGGACGATCTACGAGCAGTACTTC. Its translation: CASSVGTSGTIYEQYF.

The gene calls are TRBV11-3 and TRBJ2-1; 9 nucleotides line up with TRBD2. Germline values: CDR1 SGHNT, CDR2 YENEEA. V dropped 2 bases and J dropped 7; count of bases not matched to a gene: 6. The CDR3 runs to 15 residues. This CDR3 is CASSLFAGGRNEQFF. DNA for the CDR3: TGTGCCAGCAGCTTATTCGCGGGAGGGCGTAATGAGCAGTTCTTC.

J is TRBJ2-7 and V is TRBV27; a possible D gene is TRBD2 (6 bases). Germline V lookup: CDR1 MNHEY, CDR2 SMNVEV (reference sequence). The CDR3 runs 14 residues. V shed 1 base and J shed 4 bases, with 11 bases lying between them. The CDR3 protein is CASSLYPGLYEQYF. In nucleotides, the CDR3 is TGTGCCAGCAGTTTATATCCGGGACTGTACGAGCAGTACTTC.

The sample holds a few counts of this clone. The chain combines TRBV9 with TRBJ1-2, with D possibly TRBD1 on 6 matching bases. With 2 bases removed from V and 2 bases from J, the gap between germline ends came to 16 bases. Germline CDR1 reads SGDLS; CDR2 reads YYNGEE. This CDR3 contains 16 residues. CDR3: CASSVSGAGVNYGYTF. DNA for the CDR3: TGTGCCAGCAGCGTCTCAGGGGCGGGGGTAAACTATGGCTACACCTTC.